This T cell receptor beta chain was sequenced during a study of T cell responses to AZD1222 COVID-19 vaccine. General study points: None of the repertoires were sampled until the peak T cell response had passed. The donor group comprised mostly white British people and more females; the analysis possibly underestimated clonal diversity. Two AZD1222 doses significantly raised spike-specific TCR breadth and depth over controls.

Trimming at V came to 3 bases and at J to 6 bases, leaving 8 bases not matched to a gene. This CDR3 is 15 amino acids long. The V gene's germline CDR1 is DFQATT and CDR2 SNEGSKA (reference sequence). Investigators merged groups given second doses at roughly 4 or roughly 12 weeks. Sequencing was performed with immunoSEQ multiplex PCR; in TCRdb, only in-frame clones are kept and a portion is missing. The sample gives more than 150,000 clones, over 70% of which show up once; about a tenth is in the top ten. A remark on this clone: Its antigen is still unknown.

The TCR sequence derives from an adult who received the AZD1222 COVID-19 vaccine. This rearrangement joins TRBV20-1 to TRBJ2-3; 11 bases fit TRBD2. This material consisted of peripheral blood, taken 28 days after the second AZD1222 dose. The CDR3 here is CSASLLAGGADTQYF. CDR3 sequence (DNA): TGCAGTGCTAGTCTTCTAGCGGGAGGCGCGGATACGCAGTATTTT.